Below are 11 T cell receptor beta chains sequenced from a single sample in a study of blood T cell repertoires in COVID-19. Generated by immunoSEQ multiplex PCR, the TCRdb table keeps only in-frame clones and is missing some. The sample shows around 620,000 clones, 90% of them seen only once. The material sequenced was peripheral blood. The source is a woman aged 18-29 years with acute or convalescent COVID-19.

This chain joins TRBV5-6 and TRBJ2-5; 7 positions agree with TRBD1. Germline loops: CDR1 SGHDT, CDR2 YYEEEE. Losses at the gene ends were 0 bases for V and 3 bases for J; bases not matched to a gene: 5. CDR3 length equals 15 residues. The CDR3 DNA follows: TGTGCCAGCAGCTTGGTAAGGGACAGAGAAGAGACCCAGTACTTC. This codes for CASSLVRDREETQYF.

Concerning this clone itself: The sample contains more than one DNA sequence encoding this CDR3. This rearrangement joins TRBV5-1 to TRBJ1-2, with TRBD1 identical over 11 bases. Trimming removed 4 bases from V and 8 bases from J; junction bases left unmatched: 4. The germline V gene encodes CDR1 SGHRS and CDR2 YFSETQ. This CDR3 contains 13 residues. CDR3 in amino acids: CASSRGQGVGYTF. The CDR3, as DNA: TGCGCCAGCAGCAGGGGACAGGGGGTAGGCTACACCTTC. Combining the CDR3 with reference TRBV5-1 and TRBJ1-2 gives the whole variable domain KAGVTQTPRYLIKTRGQQVTLSCSPISGHRSVSWYQQTPGQGLQFLFEYFSETQRNKGNFPGRFSGRQFSNSRSEMNVSTLELGDSALYLCASSRGQGVGYTFGSGTRLTVV.

CDR3 sequence reads: CASSPLLPLAASTDTQYF. The DNA for the CDR3 is TGTGCCAGCAGCCCCCTACTCCCACTAGCGGCGAGCACAGATACGCAGTATTTT. The V call is TRBV14, the J call TRBJ2-3; 8 bases are shared with TRBD2. The ends lost 4 bases at V and 0 bases at J; junction bases unmatched: 12. Germline assignment: CDR1 SGHDN and CDR2 FVKESK. This CDR3 spans 18 amino acids.

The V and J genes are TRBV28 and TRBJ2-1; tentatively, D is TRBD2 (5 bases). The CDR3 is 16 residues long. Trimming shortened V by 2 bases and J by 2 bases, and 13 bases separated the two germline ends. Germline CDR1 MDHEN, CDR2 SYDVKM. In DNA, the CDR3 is TGTGCCAGCAGTTTAGGCGGCAGGAGGACCTACAATGAGCAGTTCTTC. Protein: CASSLGGRRTYNEQFF.

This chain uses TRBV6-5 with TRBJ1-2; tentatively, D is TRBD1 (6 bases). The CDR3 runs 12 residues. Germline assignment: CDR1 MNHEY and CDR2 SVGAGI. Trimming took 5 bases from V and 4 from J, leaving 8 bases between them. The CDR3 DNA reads TGTGCCAGCAGTAACAGGGTCTATGGCTACACCTTC. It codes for CASSNRVYGYTF.

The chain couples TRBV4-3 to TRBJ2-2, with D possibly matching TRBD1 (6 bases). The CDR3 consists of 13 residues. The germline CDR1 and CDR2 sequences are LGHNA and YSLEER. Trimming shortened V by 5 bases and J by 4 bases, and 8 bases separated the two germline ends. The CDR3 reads CASSGQSTGELFF. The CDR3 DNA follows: TGCGCCAGCAGCGGACAGAGCACCGGGGAGCTGTTTTTT.

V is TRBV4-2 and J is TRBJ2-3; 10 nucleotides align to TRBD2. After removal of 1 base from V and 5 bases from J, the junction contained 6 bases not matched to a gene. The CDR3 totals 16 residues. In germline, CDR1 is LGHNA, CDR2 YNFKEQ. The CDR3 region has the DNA TGTGCCAGCAGCCAAGCGAGCGGGGGGGCCGTAGATACGCAGTATTTT. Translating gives CASSQASGGAVDTQYF.

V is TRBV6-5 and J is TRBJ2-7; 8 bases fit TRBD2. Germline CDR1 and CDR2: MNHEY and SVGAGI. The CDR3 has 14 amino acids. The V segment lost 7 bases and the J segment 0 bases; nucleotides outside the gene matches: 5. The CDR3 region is CASIPAGDSYEQYF. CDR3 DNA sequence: TGTGCCAGCATCCCAGCGGGGGACTCCTACGAGCAGTACTTC.

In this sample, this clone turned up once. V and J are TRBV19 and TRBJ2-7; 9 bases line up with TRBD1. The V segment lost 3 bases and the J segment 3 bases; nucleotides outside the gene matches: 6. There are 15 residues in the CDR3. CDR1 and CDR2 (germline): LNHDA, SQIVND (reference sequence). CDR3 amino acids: CASSITLGQGYEQYF. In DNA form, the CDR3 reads TGTGCCAGTAGTATTACTCTGGGACAGGGCTACGAGCAGTACTTC.

CDR3 protein: CASGPDRGLTEAFF. In nucleotides, the CDR3 is TGTGCCAGCGGGCCGGACAGGGGGCTCACTGAAGCTTTCTTT. The chain is built from TRBV19 and TRBJ1-1, with 11 bases that match TRBD1. The germline V gene encodes CDR1 LNHDA and CDR2 SQIVND (reference sequence). This CDR3 region has 14 residues. The V and J ends lost 9 bases and 4 bases, in that order; junction bases with no gene match: 7. The variable domain in full, completed from reference TRBV19 and TRBJ1-1, reads DGGITQSPKYLFRKEGQNVTLSCEQNLNHDAMYWYRQDPGQGLRLIYYSQIVNDFQKGDIAEGYSVSREKKESFPLTVTSAQKNPTAFYLCASGPDRGLTEAFFGQGTRLTVV.

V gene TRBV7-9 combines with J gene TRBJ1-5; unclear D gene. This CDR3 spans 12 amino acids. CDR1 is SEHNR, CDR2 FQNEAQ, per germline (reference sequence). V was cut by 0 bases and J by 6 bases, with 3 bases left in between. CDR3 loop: CASSLASQPQHF. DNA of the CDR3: TGTGCCAGCAGCTTAGCGAGTCAGCCCCAGCATTTT.